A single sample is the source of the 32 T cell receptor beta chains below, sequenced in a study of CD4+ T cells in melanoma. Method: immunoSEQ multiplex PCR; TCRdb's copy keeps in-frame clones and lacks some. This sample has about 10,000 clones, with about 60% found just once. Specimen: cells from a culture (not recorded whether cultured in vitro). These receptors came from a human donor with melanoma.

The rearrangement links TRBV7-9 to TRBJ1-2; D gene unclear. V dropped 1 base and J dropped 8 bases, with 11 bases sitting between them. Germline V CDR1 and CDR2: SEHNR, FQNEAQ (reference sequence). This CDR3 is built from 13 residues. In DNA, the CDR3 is TGTGCCAGCAGCTTAGTAAGGGTCGGGGGCTACACCTTC. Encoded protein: CASSLVRVGGYTF.

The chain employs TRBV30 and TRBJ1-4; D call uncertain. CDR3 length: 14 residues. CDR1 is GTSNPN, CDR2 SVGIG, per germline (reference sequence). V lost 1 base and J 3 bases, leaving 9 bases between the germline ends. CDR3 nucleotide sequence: TGTGCCTGGAGTGGCGGGCCTGCTAATGAAAAACTGTTTTTT. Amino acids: CAWSGGPANEKLFF.

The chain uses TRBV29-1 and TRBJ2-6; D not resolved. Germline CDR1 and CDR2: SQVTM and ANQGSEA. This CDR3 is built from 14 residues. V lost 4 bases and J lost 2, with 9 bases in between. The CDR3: CSVGAVAGANVLTF. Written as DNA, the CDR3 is TGCAGCGTTGGGGCGGTAGCTGGGGCCAACGTCCTGACTTTC.

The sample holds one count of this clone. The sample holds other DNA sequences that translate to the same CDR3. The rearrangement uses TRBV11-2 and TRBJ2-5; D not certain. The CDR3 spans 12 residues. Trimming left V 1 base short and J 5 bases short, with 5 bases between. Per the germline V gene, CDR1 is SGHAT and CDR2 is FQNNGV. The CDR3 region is CASSLVGETQYF. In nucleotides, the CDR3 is TGTGCCAGCAGCTTAGTCGGGGAGACCCAGTACTTC.

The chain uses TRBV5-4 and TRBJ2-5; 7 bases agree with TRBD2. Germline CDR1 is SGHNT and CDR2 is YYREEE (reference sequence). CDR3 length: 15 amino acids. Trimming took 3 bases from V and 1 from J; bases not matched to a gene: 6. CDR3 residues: CASSSLSGFQETQYF. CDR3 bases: TGTGCCAGCAGCTCTCTTAGCGGGTTCCAAGAGACCCAGTACTTC.

This CDR3 is CASRHSGANEKLFF. The CDR3 DNA is TGTGCCAGCAGACACTCAGGGGCTAATGAAAAACTGTTTTTT. The chain carries TRBV6-5 and TRBJ1-4; D might be TRBD1 (6 bases). With 6 bases removed from V and 3 bases from J, the gap between germline ends came to 11 bases. Germline values: CDR1 MNHEY, CDR2 SVGAGI. The CDR3 totals 14 residues.

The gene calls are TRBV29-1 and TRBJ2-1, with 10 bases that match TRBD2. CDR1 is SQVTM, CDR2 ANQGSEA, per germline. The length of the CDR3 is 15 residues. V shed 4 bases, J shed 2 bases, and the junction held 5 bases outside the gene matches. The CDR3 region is CSVVAAGGPYNEQFF. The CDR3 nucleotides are TGCAGCGTTGTGGCAGCGGGGGGGCCCTACAATGAGCAGTTCTTC.

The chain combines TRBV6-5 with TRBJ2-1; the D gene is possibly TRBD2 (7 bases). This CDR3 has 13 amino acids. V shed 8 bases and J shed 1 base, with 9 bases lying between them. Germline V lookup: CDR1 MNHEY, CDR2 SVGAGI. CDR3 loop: CASRGASYNEQFF. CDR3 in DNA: TGTGCCAGCCGGGGGGCGTCCTACAATGAGCAGTTCTTC.

CDR3 region: CASSLQGLALQETQYF. The CDR3 DNA follows: TGCGCCAGCAGCTTGCAGGGACTAGCGCTTCAAGAGACCCAGTACTTC. The chain joins TRBV5-1 to TRBJ2-5; 10 nucleotides agree with TRBD2. Germline CDR1 SGHRS, CDR2 YFSETQ. J lost 2 bases, V lost 1 base, and 5 bases had no gene match. This CDR3 contains 16 residues.

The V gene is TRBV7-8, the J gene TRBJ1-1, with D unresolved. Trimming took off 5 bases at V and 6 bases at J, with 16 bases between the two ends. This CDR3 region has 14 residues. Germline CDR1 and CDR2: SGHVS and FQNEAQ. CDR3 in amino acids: CASSLLSVGAEAFF. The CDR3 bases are TGTGCCAGCAGCCTATTGTCGGTAGGCGCTGAAGCTTTCTTT.

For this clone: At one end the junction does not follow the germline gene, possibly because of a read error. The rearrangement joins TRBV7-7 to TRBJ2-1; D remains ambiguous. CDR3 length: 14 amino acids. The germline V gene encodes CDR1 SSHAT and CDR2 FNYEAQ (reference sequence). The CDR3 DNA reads TGTGCTAGCAGCTCCGCACCTGCTGGCTATGAGCAGTTCTTC. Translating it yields CASSSAPAGYEQFF. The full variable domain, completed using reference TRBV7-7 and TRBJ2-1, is GAGVSQSPRYKVTKRGQDVTLRCDPISSHATLYWYQQALGQGPEFLTYFNYEAQPDKSGLPSDRFSAERPEGSISTLTIQRTEQRDSAMYRCASSSAPAGYEQFFGPGTRLTVL.

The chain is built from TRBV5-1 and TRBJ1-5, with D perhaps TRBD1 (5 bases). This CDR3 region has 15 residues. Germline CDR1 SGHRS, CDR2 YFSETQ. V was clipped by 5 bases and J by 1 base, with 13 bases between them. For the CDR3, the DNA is TGCGCCAGCAGTCTAGAATGGGGGAGCAATCAGCCCCAGCATTTT. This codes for CASSLEWGSNQPQHF.

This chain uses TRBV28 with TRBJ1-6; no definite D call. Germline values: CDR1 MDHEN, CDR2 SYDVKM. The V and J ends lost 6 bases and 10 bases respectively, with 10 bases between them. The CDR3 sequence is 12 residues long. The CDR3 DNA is TGTGCCAGCAGGGGGTCGGGCTCACCCCTCCACTTT. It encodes CASRGSGSPLHF.

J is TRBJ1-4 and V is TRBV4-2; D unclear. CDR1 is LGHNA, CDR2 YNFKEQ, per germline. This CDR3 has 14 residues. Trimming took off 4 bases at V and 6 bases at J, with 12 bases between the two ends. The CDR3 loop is CASSPPPDHEKLFF. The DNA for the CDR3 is TGTGCCAGCAGCCCCCCCCCGGATCATGAAAAACTGTTTTTT.

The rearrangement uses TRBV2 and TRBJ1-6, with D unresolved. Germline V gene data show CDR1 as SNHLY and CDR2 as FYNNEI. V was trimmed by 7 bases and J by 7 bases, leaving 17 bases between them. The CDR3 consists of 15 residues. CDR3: CASNDPDLLNSPLHF. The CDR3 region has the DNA TGTGCCAGCAATGACCCGGACCTGTTGAATTCACCCCTCCACTTT.

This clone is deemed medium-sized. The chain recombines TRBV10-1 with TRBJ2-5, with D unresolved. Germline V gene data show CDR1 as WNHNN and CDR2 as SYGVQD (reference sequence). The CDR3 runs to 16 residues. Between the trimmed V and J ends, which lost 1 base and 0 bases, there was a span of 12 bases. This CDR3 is CASSEFTNSYQETQYF. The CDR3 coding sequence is TGCGCCAGCAGTGAGTTTACTAACAGTTACCAAGAGACCCAGTACTTC.

This CDR3 is CASSYPGVPETQYF. CDR3 nucleotides: TGTGCCAGCAGTTACCCTGGGGTACCAGAGACCCAGTACTTC. The gene calls are TRBV6-5 and TRBJ2-5; D is undetermined. V was shortened by 2 bases and J by 4 bases, with 11 bases between the two germline ends. CDR1 MNHEY and CDR2 SVGAGI come from the germline V gene. The CDR3 runs to 14 residues.

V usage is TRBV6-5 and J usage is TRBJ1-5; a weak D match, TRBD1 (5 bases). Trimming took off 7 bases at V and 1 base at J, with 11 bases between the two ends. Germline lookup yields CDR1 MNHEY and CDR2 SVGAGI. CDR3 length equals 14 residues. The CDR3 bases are TGTGCCAGCACCCCGGGGGGGAGCAATCAGCCCCAGCATTTT. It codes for CASTPGGSNQPQHF.

The CDR3 sequence is CASSPPGSSYNEQFF. For the CDR3, the DNA is TGTGCCAGCTCACCACCCGGAAGCTCCTACAATGAGCAGTTCTTC. The J gene is TRBJ2-1, the V gene TRBV18; D uncertain. The CDR3 extends over 15 amino acids. Germline lookup yields CDR1 KGHSH and CDR2 LQKENI. V was pared by 0 bases and J by 0 bases, with 6 bases between.

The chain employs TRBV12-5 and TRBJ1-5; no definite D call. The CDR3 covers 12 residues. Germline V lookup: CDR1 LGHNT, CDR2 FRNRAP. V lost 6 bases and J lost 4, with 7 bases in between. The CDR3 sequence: CASGPTNQPQHF. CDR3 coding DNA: TGTGCTAGTGGACCCACTAATCAGCCCCAGCATTTT.

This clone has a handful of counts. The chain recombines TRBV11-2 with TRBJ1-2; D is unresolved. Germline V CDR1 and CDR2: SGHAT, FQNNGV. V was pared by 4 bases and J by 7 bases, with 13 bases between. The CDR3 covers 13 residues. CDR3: CASSSLAVRGYTF. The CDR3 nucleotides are TGTGCCAGCAGCTCCTTAGCGGTTCGTGGCTACACCTTC.

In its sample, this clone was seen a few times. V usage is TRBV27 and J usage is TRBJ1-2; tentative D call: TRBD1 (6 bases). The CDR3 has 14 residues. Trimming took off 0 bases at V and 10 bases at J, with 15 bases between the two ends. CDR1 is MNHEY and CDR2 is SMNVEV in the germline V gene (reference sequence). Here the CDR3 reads CASSLSHQGQVYTF. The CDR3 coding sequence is TGTGCCAGCAGTTTATCTCACCAGGGACAAGTCTACACCTTC.

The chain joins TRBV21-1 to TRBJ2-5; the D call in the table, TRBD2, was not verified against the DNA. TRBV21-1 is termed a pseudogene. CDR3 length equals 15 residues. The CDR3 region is CASSPSGEGTETQYF. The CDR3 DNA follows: TGTGCCAGCAGCCCCTCTGGTGAGGGCACGGAGACCCAGTACTTC.

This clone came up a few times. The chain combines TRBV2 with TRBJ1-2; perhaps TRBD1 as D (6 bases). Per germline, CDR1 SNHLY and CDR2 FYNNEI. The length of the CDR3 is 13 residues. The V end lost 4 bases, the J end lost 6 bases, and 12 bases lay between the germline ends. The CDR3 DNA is TGTGCCAGCAGTGTGAGGGGGAAAGATGGCTACACCTTC. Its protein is CASSVRGKDGYTF.

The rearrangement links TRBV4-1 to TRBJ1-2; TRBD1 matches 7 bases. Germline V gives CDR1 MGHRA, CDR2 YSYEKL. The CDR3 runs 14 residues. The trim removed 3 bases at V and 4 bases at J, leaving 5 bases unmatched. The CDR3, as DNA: TGCGCCAGCAGCCACCTCTCAGGGGGCTATGGCTACACCTTC. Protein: CASSHLSGGYGYTF.

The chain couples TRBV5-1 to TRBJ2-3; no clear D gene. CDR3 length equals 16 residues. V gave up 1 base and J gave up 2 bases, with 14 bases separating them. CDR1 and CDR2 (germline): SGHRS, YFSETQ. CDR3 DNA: TGCGCCAGCAGCTTGTCCTCAGGCTTCCTCACAGATACGCAGTATTTT. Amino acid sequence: CASSLSSGFLTDTQYF.

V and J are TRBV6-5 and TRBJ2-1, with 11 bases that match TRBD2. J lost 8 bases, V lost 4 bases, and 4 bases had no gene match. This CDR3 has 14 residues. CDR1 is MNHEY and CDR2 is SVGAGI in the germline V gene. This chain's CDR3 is CASSLAGGHYEQFF. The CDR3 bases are TGTGCCAGCAGTTTAGCGGGGGGGCATTATGAGCAGTTCTTC.

The CDR3 reads CASSQGGRVRSPLHF. The DNA of the CDR3 is TGTGCCAGCAGCCAAGGTGGCAGGGTACGTTCACCCCTCCACTTT. The chain joins TRBV14 to TRBJ1-6, with a tentative D call TRBD1 (5 bases). With 1 base removed from V and 9 bases from J, the gap between germline ends came to 13 bases. The CDR3 is 15 amino acids. Germline CDR1 reads SGHDN; CDR2 reads FVKESK.

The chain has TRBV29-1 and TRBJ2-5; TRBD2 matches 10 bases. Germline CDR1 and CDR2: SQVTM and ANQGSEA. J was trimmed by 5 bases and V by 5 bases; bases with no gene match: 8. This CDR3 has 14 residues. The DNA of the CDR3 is TGCAGCGTTCCGAGCGGGGGGGCTGATGAGACCCAGTACTTC. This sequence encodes CSVPSGGADETQYF.

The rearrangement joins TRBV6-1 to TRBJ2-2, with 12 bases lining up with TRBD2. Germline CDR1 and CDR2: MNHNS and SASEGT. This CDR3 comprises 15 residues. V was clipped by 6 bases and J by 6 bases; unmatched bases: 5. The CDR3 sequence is CASRPRLAGAGELFF. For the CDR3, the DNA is TGTGCCAGCAGGCCCAGACTAGCGGGGGCCGGGGAGCTGTTTTTT.

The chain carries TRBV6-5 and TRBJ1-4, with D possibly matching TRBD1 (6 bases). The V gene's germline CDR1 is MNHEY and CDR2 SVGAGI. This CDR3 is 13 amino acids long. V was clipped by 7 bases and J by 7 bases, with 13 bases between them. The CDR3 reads CASNGQGSEKLFF. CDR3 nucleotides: TGTGCCAGCAATGGTCAGGGGTCTGAAAAACTGTTTTTT.

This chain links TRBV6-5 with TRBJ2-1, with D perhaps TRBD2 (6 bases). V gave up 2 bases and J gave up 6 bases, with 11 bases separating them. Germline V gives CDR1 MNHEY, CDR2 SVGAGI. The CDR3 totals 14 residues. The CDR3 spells CASSYGGVSNEQFF. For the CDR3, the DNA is TGTGCCAGCAGTTACGGCGGGGTTTCCAATGAGCAGTTCTTC.